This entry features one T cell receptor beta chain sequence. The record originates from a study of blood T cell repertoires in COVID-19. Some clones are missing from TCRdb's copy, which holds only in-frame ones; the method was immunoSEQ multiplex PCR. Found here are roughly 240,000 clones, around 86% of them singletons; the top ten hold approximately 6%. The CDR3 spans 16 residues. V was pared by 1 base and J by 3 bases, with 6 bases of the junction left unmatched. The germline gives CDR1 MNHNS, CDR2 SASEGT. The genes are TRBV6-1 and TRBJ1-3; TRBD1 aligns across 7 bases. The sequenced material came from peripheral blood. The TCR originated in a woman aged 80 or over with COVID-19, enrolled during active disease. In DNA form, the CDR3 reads TGTGCCAGCAGTGAAGGGGCAGGGGGTGATGGAAACACCATATATTTT. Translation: CASSEGAGGDGNTIYF.